Detailed here is one TCR beta chain. The antigen remains undetermined. The identical CDR3 is also encoded by other nucleotide sequences in the sample. For sorted subsets, roughly 200 ng DNA per replicate equaled roughly 30,000 T cell genomes. Generated by immunoSEQ multiplex PCR, the TCRdb table keeps only in-frame clones and is missing some. The table has roughly 2 million clones, around 96% seen once; the top ten hold about 1.1%. Trimming pared 3 bases from V and 3 bases from J, leaving 12 bases between. The CDR3 length is 14 residues. The germline gives CDR1 LNHDA, CDR2 SQIVND (reference sequence). This sample is part of a study of shared clonotypes between healthy human individuals. Study results and caveats: Generation probabilities of non-shared clonotypes were lower (relative to those shared by all four donors). Rarefaction showed that sequencing of sorted subsets was incomplete (despite large depth).

Positive CCR7 selection of CD45RO-negative cells yielded the naive CD8 cells, and terminally differentiated effector memory CD45RA+ cells were excluded. There were no recent acute infections or vaccinations among the donors, who were healthy HIV-negative adults. This TCR was sampled from a man between 18 and 35 years old in good health. Sequenced material: naive CD8+ T cells sorted from blood. The chain has TRBV19 and TRBJ2-7; maybe TRBD2 (5 bases). The CDR3 reads CASSISGSSYEQYF. The CDR3 DNA sequence: TGTGCCAGTAGTATTTCGGGATCGAGCTACGAGCAGTACTTC.